Below are 12 T cell receptor beta chains sequenced from a single sample in a study of blood T cell repertoires in COVID-19. Measured with immunoSEQ multiplex PCR; TCRdb has only the in-frame clones, and not every one. The sample yields 310,000 or so clones, more than 75% seen once. Sequenced: peripheral blood. Receptors originate from a woman aged 25 to 39 who had recovered from COVID-19.

The rearrangement links TRBV19 to TRBJ1-1, with 7 positions matching TRBD1. Germline CDR1 and CDR2: LNHDA and SQIVND (reference sequence). The CDR3 spans 14 residues. The junction had 5 bases not matched to a gene; V was cut back by 6 bases and J by 1 base. CDR3 in amino acids: CASSNYRGNTEAFF. The CDR3 DNA reads as TGTGCCAGTAGCAACTACAGGGGGAACACTGAAGCTTTCTTT.

This rearrangement joins TRBV18 to TRBJ2-1; D is perhaps TRBD2 (5 bases). Germline CDR1 and CDR2: KGHSH and LQKENI. The CDR3 consists of 14 residues. Between the trimmed V and J ends, which lost 0 bases and 6 bases, there was a span of 9 bases. CDR3 loop: CASSPPGSGNEQFF. The CDR3 DNA is TGTGCCAGCTCACCACCGGGGAGCGGCAATGAGCAGTTCTTC.

The chain employs TRBV9 and TRBJ2-3; 9 bases align to TRBD1. The CDR3 is made up of 15 amino acids. Germline trimming cut 4 bases from V and 2 bases from J; bases unmatched to any gene: 5. Germline CDR1 reads SGDLS; CDR2 reads YYNGEE. The CDR3 is CASSPGQGHTDTQYF. CDR3 coding DNA: TGTGCCAGCAGCCCGGGACAGGGCCACACAGATACGCAGTATTTT.

This clone was counted a single time. The chain couples TRBV9 to TRBJ2-6, with 11 bases fitting TRBD2. The CDR3 contains 17 residues. Germline CDR1 is SGDLS and CDR2 is YYNGEE. V gave up 2 bases and J gave up 0 bases; unmatched junction bases: 1. For the CDR3, the DNA is TGTGCCAGCAGCGTGGGACTAGCGGCCTCTGGGGCCAACGTCCTGACTTTC. Protein: CASSVGLAASGANVLTF. Together with reference TRBV9 and TRBJ2-6, the CDR3 gives the full variable domain: DSGVTQTPKHLITATGQRVTLRCSPRSGDLSVYWYQQSLDQGLQFLIQYYNGEERAKGNILERFSAQQFPDLHSELNLSSLELGDSALYFCASSVGLAASGANVLTFGAGSRLTVL.

This clone appeared a few times. The chain combines TRBV4-2 with TRBJ1-5, with D perhaps TRBD1 (5 bases). Germline CDR1 LGHNA, CDR2 YNFKEQ. V dropped 0 bases and J dropped 9 bases, with 12 bases sitting between them. CDR3 length equals 14 residues. In nucleotides, the CDR3 is TGTGCCAGCAGCCAAGATATAAGGGGTTGGCCCCAGCATTTT. Translated, it gives CASSQDIRGWPQHF.

The genes are TRBV19 and TRBJ1-4; perhaps TRBD1 as D (6 bases). Germline V gene sequence: CDR1 LNHDA, CDR2 SQIVND (reference sequence). With 6 bases removed from V and 5 bases from J, the gap between germline ends came to 13 bases. This CDR3 region has 14 residues. CDR3 sequence reads: CASRSATGNEKLFF. The CDR3 region has the DNA TGTGCCAGTAGAAGCGCGACAGGCAATGAAAAACTGTTTTTT.

This rearrangement joins TRBV5-1 to TRBJ1-1, with D maybe TRBD1 (5 bases). Trimming stripped 3 bases from V and 0 bases from J, with 12 bases between. Germline CDR1 SGHRS, CDR2 YFSETQ. The CDR3 is 15 residues long. The CDR3 nucleotides are TGCGCCAGCAGCTCCCTGTCGGGGGTGAACACTGAAGCTTTCTTT. Residues: CASSSLSGVNTEAFF. The complete variable domain, with remaining parts taken from reference TRBV5-1 and TRBJ1-1, reads KAGVTQTPRYLIKTRGQQVTLSCSPISGHRSVSWYQQTPGQGLQFLFEYFSETQRNKGNFPGRFSGRQFSNSRSEMNVSTLELGDSALYLCASSSLSGVNTEAFFGQGTRLTVV.

The chain combines TRBV15 with TRBJ1-6; D not certain. Trimming pared 0 bases from V and 7 bases from J, leaving 4 bases between. The length of the CDR3 is 13 residues. Germline V lookup: CDR1 LNHNV, CDR2 YYDKDF (reference sequence). The CDR3 region is CATSRDLNSPLHF. Written as DNA, the CDR3 is TGTGCCACCAGCAGAGATCTCAATTCACCCCTCCACTTT.

The chain joins TRBV29-1 to TRBJ2-2, with 12 bases that match TRBD2. Germline CDR1 is SQVTM and CDR2 is ANQGSEA. This CDR3 has 16 amino acids. V shed 6 bases, J shed 7 bases, and the junction held 12 bases outside the gene matches. The CDR3 nucleotides read TGCAGCGTACTTGGACTAGCGGGACGGACGGGCGGGGAGCTGTTTTTT. Translating gives CSVLGLAGRTGGELFF.

The chain links TRBV28 to TRBJ2-7; 10 bases fit TRBD1. The V gene's germline CDR1 is MDHEN and CDR2 SYDVKM. V was clipped by 6 bases and J by 5 bases; unmatched bases: 10. This CDR3 region has 15 residues. The CDR3 bases are TGTGCCAGCAGGGGGGGAGACAGGGGGCTCAACGAGCAGTACTTC. Its protein product is CASRGGDRGLNEQYF.

The rearrangement links TRBV7-3 to TRBJ2-1, with D tentatively TRBD2 (5 bases). Germline lookup yields CDR1 SGHTA and CDR2 FQGTGA. V was shortened by 1 base and J by 4 bases, with 14 bases between the two germline ends. This CDR3 region has 16 residues. Here the CDR3 reads CASSLNGELGYNEQFF. The CDR3 region has the DNA TGTGCCAGCAGCTTAAACGGGGAGTTAGGGTACAATGAGCAGTTCTTC.

This clone was detected only a few times. The V call is TRBV2, the J call TRBJ2-5, with D tentatively TRBD1 (5 bases). The CDR3 covers 12 residues. Deletions cut 2 bases from V and 4 bases from J, with 5 bases between. CDR1 is SNHLY, CDR2 FYNNEI, per germline. CDR3 region: CASSEQGETQYF. CDR3 bases: TGTGCCAGCAGTGAACAGGGAGAGACCCAGTACTTC.